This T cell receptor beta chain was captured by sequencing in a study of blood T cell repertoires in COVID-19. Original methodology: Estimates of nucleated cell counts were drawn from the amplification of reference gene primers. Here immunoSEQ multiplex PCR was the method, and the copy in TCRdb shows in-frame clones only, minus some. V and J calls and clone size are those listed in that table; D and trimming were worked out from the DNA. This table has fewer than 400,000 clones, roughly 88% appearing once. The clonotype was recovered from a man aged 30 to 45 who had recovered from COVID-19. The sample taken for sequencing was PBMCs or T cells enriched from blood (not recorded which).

The CDR3 here is CASSFIGGEGGADTQYF. CDR3 sequence (DNA): TGTGCCAGCAGCTTCATCGGTGGGGAGGGAGGGGCAGATACGCAGTATTTT. V usage is TRBV5-4 and J usage is TRBJ2-3; TRBD2 aligns across 7 bases. Germline lookup yields CDR1 SGHNT and CDR2 YYREEE (reference sequence). This CDR3 region has 17 residues. The V segment lost 2 bases and the J segment 4 bases; nucleotides outside the gene matches: 13.